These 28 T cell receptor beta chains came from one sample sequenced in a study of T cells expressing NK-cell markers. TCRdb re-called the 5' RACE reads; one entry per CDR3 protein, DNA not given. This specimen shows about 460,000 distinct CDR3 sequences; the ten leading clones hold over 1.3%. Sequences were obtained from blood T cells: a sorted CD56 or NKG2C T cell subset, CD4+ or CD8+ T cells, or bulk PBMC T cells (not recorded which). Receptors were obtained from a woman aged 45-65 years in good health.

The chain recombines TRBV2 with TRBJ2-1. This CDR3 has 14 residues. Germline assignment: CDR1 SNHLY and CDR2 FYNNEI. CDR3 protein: CASKYDSSYNEQFF.

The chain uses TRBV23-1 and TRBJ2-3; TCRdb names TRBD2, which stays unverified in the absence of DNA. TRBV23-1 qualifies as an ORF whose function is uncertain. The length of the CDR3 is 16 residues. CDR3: CASSDGTSRCTDTQYF.

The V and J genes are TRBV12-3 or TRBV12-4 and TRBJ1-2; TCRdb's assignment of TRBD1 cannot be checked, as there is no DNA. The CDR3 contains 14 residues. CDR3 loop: CASSLEGAIGGYTF.

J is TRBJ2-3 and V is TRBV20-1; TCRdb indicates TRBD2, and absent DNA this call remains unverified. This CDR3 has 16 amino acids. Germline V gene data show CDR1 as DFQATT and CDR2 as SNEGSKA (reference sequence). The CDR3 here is CSARDPSGRAGGTQYF.

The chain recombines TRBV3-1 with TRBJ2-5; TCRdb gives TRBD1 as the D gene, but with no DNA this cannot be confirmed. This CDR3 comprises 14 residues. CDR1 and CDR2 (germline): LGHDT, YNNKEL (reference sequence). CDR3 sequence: CASSQVDRVETQYF.

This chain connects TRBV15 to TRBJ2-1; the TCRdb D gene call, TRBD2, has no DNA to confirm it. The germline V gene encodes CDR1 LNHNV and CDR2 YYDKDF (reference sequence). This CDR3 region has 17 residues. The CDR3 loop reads CATSRDFGLADNNEQFF. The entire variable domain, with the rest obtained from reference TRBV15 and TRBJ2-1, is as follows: DAMVIQNPRYQVTQFGKPVTLSCSQTLNHNVMYWYQQKSSQAPKLLFHYYDKDFNNEADTPDNFQSRRPNTSFCFLDIRSPGLGDTAMYLCATSRDFGLADNNEQFFGPGTRLTVL.

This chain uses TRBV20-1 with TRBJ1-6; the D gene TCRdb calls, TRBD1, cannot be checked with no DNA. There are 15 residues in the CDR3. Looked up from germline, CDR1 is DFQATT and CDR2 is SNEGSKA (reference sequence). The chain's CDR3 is CSAREQGHYNSPLHF.

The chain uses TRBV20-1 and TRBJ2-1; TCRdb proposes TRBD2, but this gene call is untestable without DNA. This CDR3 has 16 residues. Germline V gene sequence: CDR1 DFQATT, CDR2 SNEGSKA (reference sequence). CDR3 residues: CSADVPTGGSMNEQFF.

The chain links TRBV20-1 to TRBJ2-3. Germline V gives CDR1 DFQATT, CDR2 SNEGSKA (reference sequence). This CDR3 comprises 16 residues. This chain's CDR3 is CSANSRMGTLGDTQYF.

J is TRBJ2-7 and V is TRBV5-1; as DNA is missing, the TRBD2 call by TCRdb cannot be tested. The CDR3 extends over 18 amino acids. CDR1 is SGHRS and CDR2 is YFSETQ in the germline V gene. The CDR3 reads CASSLTITSGSKGYEQYF.

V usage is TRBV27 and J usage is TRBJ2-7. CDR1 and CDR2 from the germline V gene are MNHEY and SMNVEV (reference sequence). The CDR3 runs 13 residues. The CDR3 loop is CASSLQVSYEQYF.

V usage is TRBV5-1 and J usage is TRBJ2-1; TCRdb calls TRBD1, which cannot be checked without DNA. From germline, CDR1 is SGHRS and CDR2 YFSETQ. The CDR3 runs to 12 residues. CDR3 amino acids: CASSTGGGSKFF.

The CDR3 here is CASRVEDQETQYF. This chain connects TRBV5-4 to TRBJ2-5; TCRdb designates TRBD2, a call that cannot be tested without DNA. Germline lookup yields CDR1 SGHNT and CDR2 YYREEE (reference sequence). CDR3 length: 13 amino acids.

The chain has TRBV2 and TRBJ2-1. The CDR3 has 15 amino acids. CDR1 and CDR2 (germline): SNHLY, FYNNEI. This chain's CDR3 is CASSEALQMANEQFF.

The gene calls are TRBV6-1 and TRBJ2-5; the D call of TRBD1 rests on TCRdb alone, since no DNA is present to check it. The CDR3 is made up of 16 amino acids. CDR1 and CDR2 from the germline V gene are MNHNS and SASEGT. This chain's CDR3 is CASSDGPETGVSSQYF.

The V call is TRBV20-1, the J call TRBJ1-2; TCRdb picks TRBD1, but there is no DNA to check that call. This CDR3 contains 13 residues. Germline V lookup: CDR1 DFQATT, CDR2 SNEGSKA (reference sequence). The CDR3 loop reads CSARVGVRSGYTF.

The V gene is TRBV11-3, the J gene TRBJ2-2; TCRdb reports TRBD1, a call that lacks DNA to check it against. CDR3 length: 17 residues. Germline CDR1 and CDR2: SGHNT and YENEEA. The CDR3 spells CASSWGTGAKGTGELFF.

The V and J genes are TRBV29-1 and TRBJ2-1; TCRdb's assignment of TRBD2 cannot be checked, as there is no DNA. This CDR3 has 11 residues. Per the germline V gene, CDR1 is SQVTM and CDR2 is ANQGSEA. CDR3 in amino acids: CVGGRTSEQFF.

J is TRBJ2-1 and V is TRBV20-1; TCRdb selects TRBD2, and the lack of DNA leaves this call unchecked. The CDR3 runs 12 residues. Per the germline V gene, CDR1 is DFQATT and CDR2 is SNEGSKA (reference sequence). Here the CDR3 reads CSARMRVNEQFF.

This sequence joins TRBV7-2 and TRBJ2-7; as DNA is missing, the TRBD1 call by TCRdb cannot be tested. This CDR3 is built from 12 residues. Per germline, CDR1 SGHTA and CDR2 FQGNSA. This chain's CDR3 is CASSLAQGKQYF. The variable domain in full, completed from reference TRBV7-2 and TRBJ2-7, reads GAGVSQSPSNKVTEKGKDVELRCDPISGHTALYWYRQSLGQGLEFLIYFQGNSAPDKSGLPSDRFSAERTGGSVSTLTIQRTQQEDSAVYLCASSLAQGKQYFGPGTRLTVT.

The CDR3 loop reads CACGTGDYGEQFF. The V call is TRBV5-1, the J call TRBJ2-1; the D call of TRBD1 rests on TCRdb alone, since no DNA is present to check it. Germline CDR1 SGHRS, CDR2 YFSETQ. The CDR3 spans 13 residues.

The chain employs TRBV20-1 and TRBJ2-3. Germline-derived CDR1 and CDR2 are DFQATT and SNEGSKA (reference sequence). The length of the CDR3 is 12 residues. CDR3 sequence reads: CSGLTSTDTQYF.

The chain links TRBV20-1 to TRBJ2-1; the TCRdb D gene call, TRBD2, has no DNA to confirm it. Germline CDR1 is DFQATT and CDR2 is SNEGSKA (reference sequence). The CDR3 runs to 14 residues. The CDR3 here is CSAPHTASIYEQFF.

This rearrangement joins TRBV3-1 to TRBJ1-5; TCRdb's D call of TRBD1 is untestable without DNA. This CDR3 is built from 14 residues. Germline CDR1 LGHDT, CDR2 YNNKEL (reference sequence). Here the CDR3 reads CASSRTANNQPQHF.

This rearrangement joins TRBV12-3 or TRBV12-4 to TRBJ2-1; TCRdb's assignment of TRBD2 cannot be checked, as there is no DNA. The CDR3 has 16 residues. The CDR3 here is CASRGTSGSSYNEQFF.

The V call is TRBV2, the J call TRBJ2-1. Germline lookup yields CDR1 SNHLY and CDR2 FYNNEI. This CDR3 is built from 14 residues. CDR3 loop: CASSDHTASNEQFF. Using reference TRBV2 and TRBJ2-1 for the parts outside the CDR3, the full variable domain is EPEVTQTPSHQVTQMGQEVILRCVPISNHLYFYWYRQILGQKVEFLVSFYNNEISEKSEIFDDQFSVERPDGSNFTLKIRSTKLEDSAMYFCASSDHTASNEQFFGPGTRLTVL.

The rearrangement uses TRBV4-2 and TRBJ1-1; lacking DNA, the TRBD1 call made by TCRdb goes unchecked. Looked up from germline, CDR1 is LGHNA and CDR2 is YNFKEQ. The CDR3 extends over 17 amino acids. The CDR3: CASSQQATGQGITEAFF.

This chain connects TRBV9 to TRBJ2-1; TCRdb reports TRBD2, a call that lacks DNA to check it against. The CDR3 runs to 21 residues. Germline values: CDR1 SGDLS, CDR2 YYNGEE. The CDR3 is CASSVAPSGSKGRLSYNEQFF.